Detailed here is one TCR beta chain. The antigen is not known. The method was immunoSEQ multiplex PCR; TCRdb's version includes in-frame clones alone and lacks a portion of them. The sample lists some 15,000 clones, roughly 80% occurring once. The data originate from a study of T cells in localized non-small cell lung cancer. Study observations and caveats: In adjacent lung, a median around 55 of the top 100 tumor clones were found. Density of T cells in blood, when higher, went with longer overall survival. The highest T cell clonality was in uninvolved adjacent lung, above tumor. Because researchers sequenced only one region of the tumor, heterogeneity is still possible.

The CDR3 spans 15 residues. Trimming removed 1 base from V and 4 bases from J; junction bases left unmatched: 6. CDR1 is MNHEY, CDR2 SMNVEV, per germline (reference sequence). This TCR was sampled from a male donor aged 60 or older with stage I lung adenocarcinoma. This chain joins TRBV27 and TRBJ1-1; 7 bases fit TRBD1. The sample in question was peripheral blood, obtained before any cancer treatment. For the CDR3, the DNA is TGTGCCAGCAGTTTATTTGACAGGGTGGGCACTGAAGCTTTCTTT. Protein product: CASSLFDRVGTEAFF.